One sample yielded the 25 T cell receptor beta chains listed below, sequenced in a study of cytomegalovirus exposure and HLA in healthy donors. Produced via immunoSEQ multiplex PCR; TCRdb's table is partial and in-frame only. The repertoire holds about 76,000 clones, with less than 95% as singletons. Material for sequencing was PBMCs. The receptors were sampled from a woman aged 18-29 years in good health and CMV-seronegative.

The chain links TRBV5-1 to TRBJ1-4, with D unclear. Trimming left V 4 bases short and J 0 bases short, with 10 bases between. In germline, CDR1 is SGHRS, CDR2 YFSETQ. The CDR3 is 15 amino acids. This CDR3 reads CASSTGSATNEKLFF. In DNA form, the CDR3 reads TGCGCCAGCAGCACGGGATCTGCAACTAATGAAAAACTGTTTTTT.

This clone was detected only once. DNA for the CDR3: TGTGCCAGCAGTCAACCCGGGATGATCTCCTACGAGCAGTACTTC. This sequence encodes CASSQPGMISYEQYF. V is TRBV6-7 and J is TRBJ2-7, with D perhaps matching TRBD2 (5 bases). TRBV6-7 is an ORF, with its function uncertain. The CDR3 totals 15 residues. Trimming took 5 bases from V and 0 from J, leaving 14 bases between them.

V usage is TRBV30 and J usage is TRBJ2-5, with 8 bases aligning to TRBD1. Germline V gene lookup returns CDR1 GTSNPN and CDR2 SVGIG (reference sequence). The V gene end was trimmed by 6 bases and the J gene end by 5 bases; junction bases not matched to a gene: 11. The CDR3 sequence is 14 residues long. CDR3 nucleotide sequence: TGTGCCTGCGACAGGGGTTGGATTGATGAGACCCAGTACTTC. It is translated as CACDRGWIDETQYF.

The V and J genes are TRBV2 and TRBJ2-1, with TRBD2 matching 13 bases. Trimming removed 6 bases from V and 0 bases from J; junction bases left unmatched: 11. CDR1 and CDR2 (germline): SNHLY, FYNNEI. The CDR3 covers 19 residues. The CDR3 loop is CASRDPGLAGSRSYNEQFF. The CDR3 DNA sequence: TGTGCCAGCAGGGACCCGGGACTAGCGGGGAGCCGCTCCTACAATGAGCAGTTCTTC. Supplemented by reference TRBV2 and TRBJ2-1, the full variable domain reads EPEVTQTPSHQVTQMGQEVILRCVPISNHLYFYWYRQILGQKVEFLVSFYNNEISEKSEIFDDQFSVERPDGSNFTLKIRSTKLEDSAMYFCASRDPGLAGSRSYNEQFFGPGTRLTVL.

The chain couples TRBV28 to TRBJ2-5; TRBD1 matches 10 bases. This CDR3 has 17 amino acids. J was trimmed by 4 bases and V by 5 bases; bases with no gene match: 13. Germline CDR1 is MDHEN and CDR2 is SYDVKM. CDR3 amino acids: CASSHGQGGPQRETQYF. The CDR3 region has the DNA TGTGCCAGCAGTCATGGACAGGGGGGACCCCAGAGAGAGACCCAGTACTTC.

This sequence joins TRBV7-2 and TRBJ1-4; D might be TRBD1 (6 bases). CDR1 SGHTA and CDR2 FQGNSA come from the germline V gene. Trimming removed 4 bases at V and 0 bases at J, with 12 bases between. The CDR3 extends over 16 amino acids. CDR3 DNA: TGTGCCAGCAGCTCCAGGGGAACCGCAACTAATGAAAAACTGTTTTTT. It encodes CASSSRGTATNEKLFF. The full variable domain, in which reference TRBV7-2 and TRBJ1-4 provide the parts outside the CDR3, is GAGVSQSPSNKVTEKGKDVELRCDPISGHTALYWYRQSLGQGLEFLIYFQGNSAPDKSGLPSDRFSAERTGGSVSTLTIQRTQQEDSAVYLCASSSRGTATNEKLFFGSGTQLSVL.

In this sample, this clone turned up a few times. The genes are TRBV28 and TRBJ1-1, with D maybe TRBD1 (6 bases). Germline V gene data show CDR1 as MDHEN and CDR2 as SYDVKM. V lost 4 bases and J lost 2, with 11 bases in between. This CDR3 spans 14 amino acids. The CDR3 protein is CASSWGGPNTEAFF. DNA for the CDR3: TGTGCCAGCAGTTGGGGGGGGCCCAACACTGAAGCTTTCTTT.

This chain uses TRBV5-4 with TRBJ2-3; maybe TRBD1 (6 bases). This CDR3 region has 15 residues. Between the trimmed V and J ends, which lost 5 bases and 5 bases, there was a span of 18 bases. Germline V gene data show CDR1 as SGHNT and CDR2 as YYREEE (reference sequence). The CDR3 reads CASSSPGASGDTQYF. CDR3 nucleotide sequence: TGTGCCAGCAGTTCCCCAGGGGCCTCAGGAGATACGCAGTATTTT.

The chain links TRBV6-1 to TRBJ2-6; TRBD1 matches 7 bases. The germline CDR1 and CDR2 sequences are MNHNS and SASEGT. This CDR3 contains 15 residues. Germline trimming cut 6 bases from V and 0 bases from J; bases unmatched to any gene: 2. The CDR3 loop is CASRTGSSGANVLTF. The CDR3 DNA follows: TGTGCCAGCAGGACAGGGAGCTCTGGGGCCAACGTCCTGACTTTC.

This clone showed up just once. The chain links TRBV7-9 to TRBJ2-7; weak D call: TRBD1 (5 bases). The CDR3 covers 15 residues. Trimming took off 1 base at V and 0 bases at J, with 10 bases between the two ends. CDR1 is SEHNR and CDR2 is FQNEAQ in the germline V gene (reference sequence). The CDR3 nucleotides are TGTGCCAGCAGCTTAGTGGACACGGCCTCCTACGAGCAGTACTTC. As protein: CASSLVDTASYEQYF.

The rearrangement links TRBV5-8 to TRBJ2-6; perhaps TRBD2 as D (5 bases). The CDR3 length is 16 residues. The germline V and J ends were trimmed by 3 bases and 0 bases, with 10 bases remaining between them. The V gene's germline CDR1 is SGHTS and CDR2 YDEGEE. The CDR3 region is CASSWRPGSGANVLTF. The CDR3 DNA sequence: TGTGCCAGCAGCTGGAGGCCGGGCTCTGGGGCCAACGTCCTGACTTTC.

The V gene is TRBV27, the J gene TRBJ2-7; 10 nucleotides line up with TRBD2. This CDR3 is built from 15 residues. The germline V gene encodes CDR1 MNHEY and CDR2 SMNVEV (reference sequence). V lost 5 bases, J lost 2 bases, and 6 bases stayed unmatched. The CDR3 reads CASSGAGGKPYEQYF. CDR3 in DNA: TGTGCCAGCAGTGGAGCGGGGGGGAAACCCTACGAGCAGTACTTC.

The chain couples TRBV5-6 to TRBJ1-4; D is unclear. Trimming took 0 bases from V and 0 from J, leaving 15 bases between them. This CDR3 region has 18 residues. Germline-derived CDR1 and CDR2 are SGHDT and YYEEEE. The CDR3 reads CASSLGSRFVATNEKLFF. Written as DNA, the CDR3 is TGTGCCAGCAGCTTGGGCTCCAGGTTTGTCGCAACTAATGAAAAACTGTTTTTT.

This chain links TRBV5-4 with TRBJ1-1; 7 positions agree with TRBD1. Per germline, CDR1 SGHNT and CDR2 YYREEE (reference sequence). The CDR3 loop spans 15 amino acids. V dropped 4 bases and J dropped 6; count of bases not matched to a gene: 12. CDR3 protein: CASSSQGVVHAEAFF. The CDR3 DNA is TGTGCCAGCAGCAGCCAGGGGGTAGTCCACGCTGAAGCTTTCTTT. The complete variable domain, with remaining parts taken from reference TRBV5-4 and TRBJ1-1, reads ETGVTQSPTHLIKTRGQQVTLRCSSQSGHNTVSWYQQALGQGPQFIFQYYREEENGRGNFPPRFSGLQFPNYSSELNVNALELDDSALYLCASSSQGVVHAEAFFGQGTRLTVV.

This clone was counted a single time. The chain couples TRBV5-6 to TRBJ1-5; 7 nucleotides line up with TRBD1. The germline gives CDR1 SGHDT, CDR2 YYEEEE. Trimming removed 7 bases from V and 3 bases from J; junction bases left unmatched: 10. The CDR3 extends over 15 amino acids. CDR3 in DNA: TGTGCCAGCGGAAAGACCGGGACAGACAATCAGCCCCAGCATTTT. Its translation: CASGKTGTDNQPQHF.

This clone was seen once. The genes are TRBV6-5 and TRBJ2-1, with 8 positions matching TRBD2. From germline, CDR1 is MNHEY and CDR2 SVGAGI. The V gene end was trimmed by 6 bases and the J gene end by 5 bases; junction bases not matched to a gene: 9. This CDR3 comprises 15 residues. CDR3 loop: CASSNSGGRNNEQFF. In nucleotides, the CDR3 is TGTGCCAGCAGCAACAGCGGGGGTCGAAACAATGAGCAGTTCTTC.

The J gene is TRBJ1-1, the V gene TRBV7-2; 8 positions agree with TRBD1. The CDR3 length is 14 residues. CDR1 is SGHTA, CDR2 FQGNSA, per germline. V shed 6 bases, J shed 1 base, and the junction held 4 bases outside the gene matches. CDR3 in amino acids: CASRQGAPNTEAFF. CDR3 nucleotide sequence: TGTGCCAGCAGGCAGGGGGCCCCGAACACTGAAGCTTTCTTT.

This chain's CDR3 is CASSIGPGGSSTEAFF. As DNA, the CDR3 is TGTGCCAGTAGTATAGGCCCAGGGGGCTCGAGCACTGAAGCTTTCTTT. The rearrangement uses TRBV19 and TRBJ1-1, with 8 bases matching TRBD1. Germline V gene data show CDR1 as LNHDA and CDR2 as SQIVND (reference sequence). The CDR3 sequence is 16 residues long. V gave up 1 base and J gave up 4 bases; unmatched junction bases: 8. The whole variable domain, filled in from reference TRBV19 and TRBJ1-1, reads DGGITQSPKYLFRKEGQNVTLSCEQNLNHDAMYWYRQDPGQGLRLIYYSQIVNDFQKGDIAEGYSVSREKKESFPLTVTSAQKNPTAFYLCASSIGPGGSSTEAFFGQGTRLTVV.

J is TRBJ1-6 and V is TRBV4-1, with TRBD1 matching 7 bases. The CDR3 has 15 amino acids. The V segment lost 0 bases and the J segment 9 bases; nucleotides outside the gene matches: 5. Germline V CDR1 and CDR2: MGHRA, YSYEKL. CDR3 nucleotide sequence: TGCGCCAGCAGCCAAGATGACAGGGTGGGTTCACCCCTCCACTTT. Translating gives CASSQDDRVGSPLHF.

This rearrangement joins TRBV14 to TRBJ2-3; 12 positions agree with TRBD2. CDR3 size: 16 residues. J was trimmed by 7 bases and V by 4 bases; bases with no gene match: 9. Germline CDR1 is SGHDN and CDR2 is FVKESK. The CDR3 loop reads CASSPSSGGAVNTQYF. The DNA of the CDR3 is TGTGCCAGCAGCCCTTCTAGCGGGGGGGCCGTTAATACGCAGTATTTT.

The V and J genes are TRBV9 and TRBJ1-3; no firm D call. V was cut by 0 bases and J by 0 bases, with 13 bases left in between. CDR1 and CDR2 from the germline V gene are SGDLS and YYNGEE. This CDR3 comprises 17 residues. Here the CDR3 reads CASSVGIQVGSGNTIYF. The DNA for the CDR3 is TGTGCCAGCAGCGTAGGGATTCAGGTGGGCTCTGGAAACACCATATATTTT. Full variable domain (missing parts from reference TRBV9 and TRBJ1-3): DSGVTQTPKHLITATGQRVTLRCSPRSGDLSVYWYQQSLDQGLQFLIQYYNGEERAKGNILERFSAQQFPDLHSELNLSSLELGDSALYFCASSVGIQVGSGNTIYFGEGSWLTVV.

V is TRBV30 and J is TRBJ2-7, with 9 bases that match TRBD1. The CDR3 covers 15 residues. The germline V gene has CDR1 GTSNPN and CDR2 SVGIG (reference sequence). The trim removed 3 bases at V and 2 bases at J, leaving 8 bases unmatched. The CDR3 nucleotides read TGTGCCTGGAGCCTGGGACAGGGTATCACCTACGAGCAGTACTTC. Translated, it gives CAWSLGQGITYEQYF.

The chain employs TRBV27 and TRBJ2-5; 9 bases map to TRBD2. CDR3 length: 16 residues. Germline loops: CDR1 MNHEY, CDR2 SMNVEV (reference sequence). The ends lost 1 base at V and 5 bases at J; junction bases unmatched: 8. The CDR3 spells CASSLFGGGAPETQYF. The CDR3, as DNA: TGTGCCAGCAGTTTATTCGGCGGGGGGGCCCCGGAGACCCAGTACTTC.

The V call is TRBV10-3, the J call TRBJ1-1; the D gene is possibly TRBD1 (6 bases). The V end lost 3 bases, the J end lost 0 bases, and 8 bases lay between the germline ends. Germline V gives CDR1 ENHRY, CDR2 SYGVKD. There are 14 residues in the CDR3. In DNA form, the CDR3 reads TGTGCCATCAGTGACAGGGGAGTGAACACTGAAGCTTTCTTT. Amino acids: CAISDRGVNTEAFF.

V and J are TRBV6-1 and TRBJ1-6, with a tentative D call TRBD1 (5 bases). V was clipped by 2 bases and J by 7 bases, with 9 bases between them. The CDR3 extends over 14 amino acids. Germline values: CDR1 MNHNS, CDR2 SASEGT. DNA for the CDR3: TGTGCCAGCAGTGAACTCCAGGGCAATTCACCCCTCCACTTT. This translates into CASSELQGNSPLHF.